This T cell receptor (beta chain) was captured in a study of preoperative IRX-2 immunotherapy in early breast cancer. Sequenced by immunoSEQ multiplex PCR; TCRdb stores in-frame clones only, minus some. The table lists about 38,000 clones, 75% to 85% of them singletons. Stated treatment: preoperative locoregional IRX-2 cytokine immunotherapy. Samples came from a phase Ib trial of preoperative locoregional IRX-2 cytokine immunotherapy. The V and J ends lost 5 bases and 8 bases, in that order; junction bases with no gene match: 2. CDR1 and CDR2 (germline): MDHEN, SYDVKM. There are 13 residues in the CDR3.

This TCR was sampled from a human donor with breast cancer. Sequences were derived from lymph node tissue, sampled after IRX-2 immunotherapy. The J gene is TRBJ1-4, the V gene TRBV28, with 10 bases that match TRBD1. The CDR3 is CASSPGQGEKLFF. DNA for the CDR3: TGTGCCAGCAGTCCGGGACAGGGGGAAAAACTGTTTTTT.